This entry lists 30 T cell receptor beta chains sequenced from one sample in a study of blood T cell repertoires in COVID-19. TCRdb's copy holds only in-frame clones and misses some; the assay was immunoSEQ multiplex PCR. This sample yields 25,000 to 30,000 clones, of which approximately 80% are seen a single time; 65% to 80% belongs to the top ten. The sequencing input was peripheral blood. All receptors derive from a man in his 70s with acute or convalescent COVID-19.

This rearrangement joins TRBV12-3 or TRBV12-4 to TRBJ1-2; a possible D gene is TRBD1 (6 bases). Trimming cost V 6 bases and J 3 bases, with 11 bases left between them. CDR3 length: 13 residues. The CDR3 is CASRGAGDYGYTF. CDR3 in DNA: TGTGCCAGCAGGGGGGCGGGTGACTATGGCTACACCTTC.

The V and J genes are TRBV3-1 (or the pseudogene TRBV3-2) and TRBJ1-1, with D unclear. V was pared by 1 base and J by 8 bases, with 20 bases between. The germline gives CDR1 LGHDT, CDR2 YNNKEL (reference sequence). The CDR3 runs 16 residues. CDR3 sequence reads: CASSQVLTSVGDEAFF. The CDR3 nucleotides are TGTGCCAGCAGCCAAGTCCTAACGTCCGTGGGAGACGAAGCTTTCTTT.

The chain uses TRBV27 and TRBJ1-2; D remains ambiguous. This CDR3 has 13 amino acids. Germline CDR1 is MNHEY and CDR2 is SMNVEV (reference sequence). The V gene lost 3 bases and the J gene lost 6 bases, with 11 bases spanning the gap. The CDR3 loop is CASSFLASDGYTF. CDR3 nucleotides: TGTGCCAGCAGTTTTCTTGCCTCGGATGGCTACACCTTC.

This clone was picked up one time. The chain is built from TRBV19 and TRBJ1-1; D not resolved. Germline V CDR1 and CDR2: LNHDA, SQIVND (reference sequence). The CDR3 runs 13 residues. The ends were cut back, 5 bases at V and 1 base at J, with 8 bases in the middle. In nucleotides, the CDR3 is TGTGCCAGTAGTTACGGGAGGAACACTGAAGCTTTCTTT. Residues: CASSYGRNTEAFF.

The CDR3 sequence: CASSPDGTRSYNEQFF. The CDR3 DNA reads as TGTGCCAGCAGCCCAGATGGGACTAGATCCTACAATGAGCAGTTCTTC. V gene TRBV4-2 combines with J gene TRBJ2-1; TRBD2 aligns across 8 bases. CDR1 is LGHNA, CDR2 YNFKEQ, per germline. V lost 4 bases and J lost 1; bases outside the gene matches: 6. The CDR3 totals 16 residues.

The chain combines TRBV4-1 with TRBJ1-6; D might be TRBD1 (6 bases). V shed 1 base and J shed 3 bases, with 7 bases lying between them. In germline, CDR1 is MGHRA, CDR2 YSYEKL. There are 15 residues in the CDR3. As DNA, the CDR3 is TGCGCCAGCAGCCAAGGGGACATCTATAATTCACCCCTCCACTTT. It translates to CASSQGDIYNSPLHF.

The chain employs TRBV5-1 and TRBJ2-5; 7 bases are a match to TRBD1. This CDR3 has 14 residues. CDR1 is SGHRS, CDR2 YFSETQ, per germline. The V and J ends lost 4 bases and 2 bases, in that order; junction bases with no gene match: 5. The CDR3 DNA reads TGCGCCAGCAGCCAAGGACAGGAACAAGAGACCCAGTACTTC. Its protein product is CASSQGQEQETQYF.

J is TRBJ1-5 and V is TRBV5-1; TRBD1 might be the D (5 bases). CDR1 and CDR2 (germline): SGHRS, YFSETQ. The V end lost 0 bases, the J end lost 6 bases, and 16 bases lay between the germline ends. This CDR3 contains 16 residues. The CDR3 DNA reads TGCGCCAGCAGCTTGGCTGGCCTGCAGGGTGGTCAGCCCCAGCATTTT. The encoded protein is CASSLAGLQGGQPQHF.

V usage is TRBV7-8 and J usage is TRBJ1-5; D possibly corresponds to TRBD1 (6 bases). The CDR3 extends over 16 amino acids. Germline V gives CDR1 SGHVS, CDR2 FQNEAQ. Trimming stripped 5 bases from V and 2 bases from J, with 16 bases between. CDR3 sequence: CASSALGGVGNQPQHF. Written as DNA, the CDR3 is TGTGCCAGCAGCGCCTTAGGGGGAGTCGGCAATCAGCCCCAGCATTTT.

In this sample, this clone turned up once. The genes are TRBV6-2 or TRBV6-3 and TRBJ1-5; D might be TRBD1 (5 bases). CDR3 length equals 14 residues. V was shortened by 5 bases and J by 4 bases, with 12 bases between the two germline ends. Germline CDR1 MNHEY, CDR2 SVGEGT. Written as DNA, the CDR3 is TGTGCCAGCAGTCATCAGGGCTCGAATCAGCCCCAGCATTTT. Residues: CASSHQGSNQPQHF.

The rearrangement links TRBV7-9 to TRBJ1-6; 9 nucleotides align to TRBD1. Unmatched junction bases numbered 6, after V lost 1 base and J lost 8 bases. This CDR3 spans 16 amino acids. CDR1 and CDR2 (germline): SEHNR, FQNEAQ (reference sequence). CDR3 nucleotides: TGTGCCAGCAGCTTAGACCCCGGGACAGGGTATTCACCCCTCCACTTT. It is translated as CASSLDPGTGYSPLHF.

CDR3 DNA: TGTGCCAGCAGCTGGGAGGGGGCTGAAGCTTTCTTT. This sequence encodes CASSWEGAEAFF. The chain joins TRBV5-6 to TRBJ1-1; perhaps TRBD1 as D (6 bases). V lost 3 bases and J 6 bases, leaving 9 bases between the germline ends. Germline V gives CDR1 SGHDT, CDR2 YYEEEE. This CDR3 is 12 amino acids long.

The chain uses TRBV29-1 and TRBJ2-1; a weak D match, TRBD2 (6 bases). The CDR3 spans 13 residues. Germline values: CDR1 SQVTM, CDR2 ANQGSEA. Trimming left V 2 bases short and J 5 bases short, with 10 bases between. For the CDR3, the DNA is TGCAGCGTTGAACGGGGACTCCACAATGAGCAGTTCTTC. It yields the protein CSVERGLHNEQFF.

V and J are TRBV18 and TRBJ1-6, with 8 bases fitting TRBD1. The ends lost 0 bases at V and 14 bases at J; junction bases unmatched: 12. Germline CDR1 reads KGHSH; CDR2 reads LQKENI. The CDR3 spans 16 residues. The CDR3 here is CASSPPSGGFLSALHF. CDR3 DNA sequence: TGTGCCAGCTCACCACCTTCAGGGGGCTTTCTATCGGCCCTCCACTTT.

This clone was counted a single time. The chain joins TRBV11-2 to TRBJ2-2; 7 bases are shared with TRBD1. The germline gives CDR1 SGHAT, CDR2 FQNNGV. J gave up 1 base and V 6 bases, and 11 bases lay outside the gene matches. This CDR3 is built from 17 residues. CDR3 DNA: TGTGCCAGCAGTCCCCAACGGACAGGTGGGAACACCGGGGAGCTGTTTTTT. Amino acids: CASSPQRTGGNTGELFF.

This chain joins TRBV5-1 and TRBJ1-2; D is perhaps TRBD1 (5 bases). CDR3 size: 15 residues. CDR1 and CDR2 from the germline V gene are SGHRS and YFSETQ. V was clipped by 4 bases and J by 0 bases, with 13 bases between them. CDR3 protein: CASSAVQGPNYGYTF. The CDR3 coding sequence is TGCGCCAGCAGCGCCGTCCAGGGCCCTAACTATGGCTACACCTTC.

The rearrangement links TRBV7-9 to TRBJ2-3; D uncertain. Per the germline V gene, CDR1 is SEHNR and CDR2 is FQNEAQ (reference sequence). V was trimmed by 1 base and J by 0 bases, leaving 5 bases between them. This CDR3 region has 14 residues. CDR3 amino acids: CASSLVESTDTQYF. In DNA, the CDR3 is TGTGCCAGCAGCTTAGTAGAAAGCACAGATACGCAGTATTTT.

This clone has at least ten counts. The genes are TRBV6-5 and TRBJ1-1, with 8 bases fitting TRBD1. The germline V gene has CDR1 MNHEY and CDR2 SVGAGI. CDR3 length equals 15 residues. With 5 bases clipped from V and 1 base from J, the junction kept 6 bases outside the gene matches. The CDR3 region has the DNA TGTGCCAGCAGTAACGCGGGGACAGGGAACACTGAAGCTTTCTTT. Translating gives CASSNAGTGNTEAFF.

The chain carries TRBV7-2 and TRBJ1-2, with TRBD1 identical over 7 bases. This CDR3 is built from 15 residues. The germline CDR1 and CDR2 sequences are SGHTA and FQGNSA. V lost 2 bases, J lost 3 bases, and 6 bases stayed unmatched. The CDR3 DNA follows: TGTGCCAGCAGCTTATCGGACAGGCGTTACTATGGCTACACCTTC. It translates to CASSLSDRRYYGYTF.

The chain uses TRBV10-3 and TRBJ2-2; TRBD1 aligns across 10 bases. The CDR3 is made up of 17 amino acids. The germline CDR1 and CDR2 sequences are ENHRY and SYGVKD. V trimming: 2 bases; J trimming: 3 bases; junction bases outside the gene matches: 6. The CDR3 DNA follows: TGTGCCATCAGTGAGAGTGCGACAGGGGGCTACACCGGGGAGCTGTTTTTT. It codes for CAISESATGGYTGELFF.

This chain connects TRBV11-2 to TRBJ1-6; 10 bases are shared with TRBD1. The J segment lost 8 bases and the V segment lost 5 bases, leaving 6 bases of the junction unmatched. Germline-derived CDR1 and CDR2 are SGHAT and FQNNGV. The CDR3 loop spans 15 amino acids. The CDR3 loop is CASSVTGTGDSPLHF. In DNA, the CDR3 is TGTGCCAGCAGCGTGACCGGGACAGGGGATTCACCCCTCCACTTT.

CDR3: CASNLAPGQNTEAFF. The CDR3 DNA sequence: TGCGCCAGCAACCTGGCCCCGGGACAGAACACTGAAGCTTTCTTT. The chain links TRBV5-1 to TRBJ1-1; TRBD1 is a possible D gene (6 bases). Germline V lookup: CDR1 SGHRS, CDR2 YFSETQ. V was trimmed by 6 bases and J by 1 base, leaving 16 bases between them. This CDR3 contains 15 residues.

This clone was seen just once. The chain employs TRBV19 and TRBJ2-1, with 8 positions matching TRBD1. The CDR3 totals 14 residues. From germline, CDR1 is LNHDA and CDR2 SQIVND (reference sequence). V lost 3 bases and J lost 6; bases outside the gene matches: 4. The CDR3 DNA sequence: TGTGCCAGTAGTATTTCAACAGGGGGCAATGAGCAGTTCTTC. It yields the protein CASSISTGGNEQFF.

The chain has TRBV7-6 and TRBJ1-1, with a possible D match to TRBD1 (6 bases). The CDR3 runs to 11 residues. Germline CDR1 reads SGHVS; CDR2 reads FNYEAQ. The V end was cut by 5 bases, the J end by 8 bases, with 9 bases between. CDR3 in amino acids: CASSGQTEAFF. CDR3 coding DNA: TGTGCCAGCAGCGGACAGACCGAAGCTTTCTTT.

There are a few counts of this clone. The rearrangement uses TRBV5-4 and TRBJ1-5, with a tentative D call TRBD1 (6 bases). The CDR3 contains 16 residues. V shed 2 bases and J shed 1 base, with 13 bases lying between them. Germline CDR1 and CDR2: SGHNT and YYREEE (reference sequence). DNA for the CDR3: TGTGCCAGCAGCTTTAGTCAAGGGGGAAGCAATCAGCCCCAGCATTTT. It is translated as CASSFSQGGSNQPQHF. The full variable domain, with the rest looked up from reference TRBV5-4 and TRBJ1-5, is ETGVTQSPTHLIKTRGQQVTLRCSSQSGHNTVSWYQQALGQGPQFIFQYYREEENGRGNFPPRFSGLQFPNYSSELNVNALELDDSALYLCASSFSQGGSNQPQHFGDGTRLSIL.

The chain uses TRBV5-5 and TRBJ1-5; D is unresolved. V was cut by 0 bases and J by 5 bases, with 9 bases left in between. Per the germline V gene, CDR1 is SGHKS and CDR2 is YYEKEE (reference sequence). The CDR3 is 14 residues long. As DNA, the CDR3 is TGTGCCAGCAGCTTGGACAGAGCATATCAGCCCCAGCATTTT. Translating gives CASSLDRAYQPQHF.

This clone was seen a single time. This sequence joins TRBV5-1 and TRBJ1-6; 8 bases match TRBD1. V dropped 4 bases and J dropped 9; count of bases not matched to a gene: 15. The CDR3 contains 17 residues. Germline V CDR1 and CDR2: SGHRS, YFSETQ. Here the CDR3 reads CASSPSPGGGMASPLHF. CDR3 nucleotides: TGCGCCAGCAGCCCCTCGCCAGGGGGCGGAATGGCTTCACCCCTCCACTTT.

V is TRBV24-1 and J is TRBJ1-2, with TRBD1 matching 8 bases. The CDR3 covers 16 residues. With 5 bases clipped from V and 7 bases from J, the junction kept 14 bases outside the gene matches. The V gene's germline CDR1 is KGHDR and CDR2 SFDVKD. CDR3 DNA: TGTGCCACCAGTGGCCCGTCCGCAGGGGGCGTATCTGGCTACACCTTC. Its translation is CATSGPSAGGVSGYTF.

The DNA for the CDR3 is TGTGCCAGCAGCCCAATGAGGGGGCGGCCTAATGAAAAACTGTTTTTT. Translating it yields CASSPMRGRPNEKLFF. The chain carries TRBV7-2 and TRBJ1-4; 7 bases align to TRBD1. This CDR3 spans 16 amino acids. CDR1 is SGHTA and CDR2 is FQGNSA in the germline V gene. V lost 5 bases, J lost 3 bases, and 9 bases stayed unmatched.

The CDR3 is CAWGEGQGPLSYEQYF. CDR3 coding DNA: TGTGCCTGGGGGGAGGGACAGGGGCCCCTCTCATACGAGCAGTACTTC. The chain joins TRBV30 to TRBJ2-7; 10 bases map to TRBD1. The V segment lost 5 bases and the J segment 4 bases; nucleotides outside the gene matches: 14. Germline V gene data show CDR1 as GTSNPN and CDR2 as SVGIG (reference sequence). The CDR3 consists of 16 residues.